A selection of T cell receptor beta chains follows, all from one sample in a study of PD-1 blockade in mismatch repair-deficient tumors. Clones were sequenced by immunoSEQ multiplex PCR, and TCRdb holds only the in-frame ones, with some missing. The data hold tens of thousands of clones, with around 84% observed a single time. Sequencing was performed on PBMCs, taken before pembrolizumab treatment. These receptors originate from an adult with mismatch repair-deficient cancer. The CDR3 runs from the conserved cysteine through the conserved F or W. The D gene is left open where the match is weak. A clone size is listed for some rows: how often the clone was seen (once, few, many), or a class if it is expanded.

J gene | D gene | clone size | V gene | CDR3 protein | CDR3 DNA
TRBJ2-3 | TRBD2 | - | TRBV30 | CAWSGRAGTDTQYF | TGTGCCTGGAGCGGGAGGGCCGGGACAGATACGCAGTATTTT
TRBJ2-7 | TRBD1 | - | TRBV6-1 | CANRGTGTYEQYF | TGTGCCAACCGGGGGACAGGTACCTACGAGCAGTACTTC
TRBJ2-3 | - | - | TRBV18 | CASSPSGTDTQYF | TGTGCCAGCTCACCAAGCGGCACAGATACGCAGTATTTT
TRBJ2-1 | TRBD2 | - | TRBV5-1 | CASSLALAGIGNEQFF | TGCGCCAGCAGCTTGGCCCTAGCGGGAATAGGAAATGAGCAGTTCTTC
TRBJ2-3 | TRBD2 | - | TRBV19 | CASSIKVTSGGSHTDTQYF | TGTGCCAGTAGTATTAAGGTGACTAGCGGAGGTTCCCACACAGATACGCAGTATTTT
TRBJ1-1 | - | - | TRBV29-1 | CSVEWGAEAFF | TGCAGCGTTGAATGGGGGGCTGAAGCTTTCTTT
TRBJ2-5 | TRBD1 | - | TRBV7-9 | CASSSTGTGKETQYF | TGTGCCAGCAGTTCAACCGGGACAGGGAAAGAGACCCAGTACTTC
TRBJ1-4 | - | - | TRBV21-1 | CASSTGQLNEKLFF | TGTGCCAGCAGCACAGGACAGCTGAATGAAAAACTGTTTTTT
TRBJ1-1 | - | - | TRBV7-9 | CASSGGIGEGYTEAFF | TGTGCCAGCAGTGGGGGAATCGGGGAGGGTTACACTGAAGCTTTCTTT
TRBJ1-3 | - | - | TRBV30 | CAWSWGLSGNTIYF | TGTGCCTGGAGTTGGGGACTCTCTGGAAACACCATATATTTT
TRBJ2-7 | TRBD2 | - | TRBV7-9 | CASSFSGESLEQYF | TGTGCCAGCAGCTTTAGCGGGGAGTCTCTCGAGCAGTACTTC
TRBJ2-1 | TRBD2 | - | TRBV5-6 | CASSLVFTSGRNEQFF | TGTGCCAGCAGCTTGGTCTTTACTAGCGGGAGGAATGAGCAGTTCTTC
TRBJ1-3 | - | - | TRBV7-8 | CASSLIQGNTIYF | TGTGCCAGCAGCTTAATCCAGGGAAACACCATATATTTT
TRBJ1-5 | - | - | TRBV28 | CASSPLGRGSQPQHF | TGTGCCAGCAGCCCTTTAGGGAGGGGTTCCCAGCCCCAGCATTTT
TRBJ2-5 | - | - | TRBV27 | CASKLEGEGVGETQYF | TGTGCCAGCAAGTTGGAGGGGGAGGGCGTGGGAGAGACCCAGTACTTC
TRBJ2-6 | - | - | TRBV5-6 | CASSFGPISGANVLTF | TGTGCCAGCAGCTTCGGTCCAATCTCTGGGGCCAACGTCCTGACTTTC
TRBJ1-1 | - | - | TRBV4-1 | CASSQDTGLTEAFF | TGCGCCAGCAGCCAAGATACAGGGTTGACTGAAGCTTTCTTT
TRBJ2-3 | - | - | TRBV20-1 | CSAAHVDTQYF | TGCAGTGCTGCACACGTGGATACGCAGTATTTT
TRBJ1-2 | TRBD1 | once | TRBV6-4 | CASSPGTGRGLGGYTF | TGTGCCAGCAGTCCCGGGACAGGGCGAGGTTTGGGTGGCTACACCTTC
TRBJ1-5 | - | once | TRBV18 | CASSPGPGEGNQPQHF | TGTGCCAGCTCACCCGGACCAGGGGAAGGCAATCAGCCCCAGCATTTT
TRBJ1-3 | - | - | TRBV6-5 | CASSYSFRGSGNTIYF | TGTGCCAGCAGTTACTCTTTCAGGGGTTCTGGAAACACCATATATTTT
TRBJ1-5 | TRBD1 | - | TRBV30 | CAWSGTGGQPQHF | TGTGCCTGGTCTGGGACAGGGGGTCAGCCCCAGCATTTT
TRBJ2-5 | TRBD2 | - | TRBV6-6 | CASTASGQETQYF | TGTGCCAGCACCGCTAGCGGACAAGAGACCCAGTACTTC
TRBJ2-5 | - | - | TRBV5-6 | CASSDDSLGETQYF | TGTGCCAGCAGCGATGACAGCTTGGGAGAGACCCAGTACTTC
TRBJ2-3 | TRBD2 | - | TRBV5-8 | CASSLVLAGDGTDTQYF | TGTGCCAGCAGCTTGGTTCTAGCGGGAGATGGCACAGATACGCAGTATTTT
TRBJ2-1 | - | - | TRBV9 | CASSGSGSSYNEQFF | TGTGCCAGCAGCGGTAGTGGGAGCTCCTACAATGAGCAGTTCTTC
TRBJ2-7 | TRBD1 | - | TRBV9 | CASSVAGTAIYEQYF | TGTGCCAGCAGCGTGGCCGGGACAGCCATCTACGAGCAGTACTTC
TRBJ1-1 | TRBD1 | - | TRBV5-5 | CASSSGQGQGARMNTEAFF | TGTGCCAGCAGTTCGGGGCAAGGACAGGGGGCGCGCATGAACACTGAAGCTTTCTTT
TRBJ1-2 | - | - | TRBV5-5 | CASSYQGNDYGYTF | TGTGCCAGCAGCTACCAGGGAAATGACTATGGCTACACCTTC
TRBJ1-1 | TRBD1 | - | TRBV2 | CASLGTGGNTEAFF | TGTGCCAGCTTGGGGACAGGAGGGAACACTGAAGCTTTCTTT
TRBJ2-4 | TRBD2 | once | TRBV10-2 | CASSESSGYDIQYF | TGCGCCAGCAGTGAATCTAGCGGGTACGACATTCAGTACTTC
TRBJ2-5 | TRBD1 | - | TRBV6-1 | CASSASRGLETQYF | TGTGCCAGCAGTGCGTCCAGGGGGCTGGAGACCCAGTACTTC
TRBJ2-7 | TRBD2 | few | TRBV4-2 | CASSQAGYGLAQYEQYF | TGTGCCAGCAGCCAAGCAGGTTATGGACTAGCCCAGTACGAGCAGTACTTC
TRBJ2-7 | TRBD1 | few | TRBV29-1 | CSVTGGYEQYF | TGCAGCGTTACAGGGGGCTACGAGCAGTACTTC
TRBJ2-7 | TRBD2 | once | TRBV18 | CASSPGLAEFYEQYF | TGTGCCAGCTCACCGGGACTAGCGGAGTTCTACGAGCAGTACTTC
TRBJ2-7 | TRBD1 | - | TRBV28 | CASSIPAQGVGYEQYF | TGTGCCAGCAGCATCCCCGCCCAGGGGGTTGGCTACGAGCAGTACTTC
TRBJ2-1 | TRBD2 | - | TRBV5-1 | CASSLGGGYNEQFF | TGCGCCAGCAGCTTGGGGGGGGGTTACAATGAGCAGTTCTTC
TRBJ2-7 | TRBD1 | few | TRBV28 | CASSSGSPGTDYEQYF | TGTGCCAGCAGTTCCGGGTCCCCCGGGACAGACTACGAGCAGTACTTC
TRBJ2-7 | TRBD2 | few | TRBV5-6 | CASSHGLAHEGYEQYF | TGTGCCAGCAGCCACGGACTAGCCCATGAGGGATACGAGCAGTACTTC
TRBJ2-6 | TRBD1 | - | TRBV18 | CASSPPGQFSGANVLTF | TGTGCCAGCTCACCCCCGGGACAGTTCTCTGGGGCCAACGTCCTGACTTTC
TRBJ2-1 | TRBD2 | - | TRBV4-1 | CASSQVLAGNSYNEQFF | TGCGCCAGCAGCCAAGTGCTAGCGGGAAACTCCTACAATGAGCAGTTCTTC
TRBJ1-1 | TRBD1 | - | TRBV5-5 | CASSLYPGGVTEAFF | TGTGCCAGCAGCTTGTATCCAGGGGGCGTCACTGAAGCTTTCTTT
TRBJ2-1 | TRBD2 | - | TRBV10-3 | CAISDGRLQYNEQFF | TGTGCCATCAGTGACGGGAGGCTCCAGTACAATGAGCAGTTCTTC
TRBJ2-3 | TRBD2 | - | TRBV5-1 | CASSLRSGADTQYF | TGCGCCAGCAGCTTGCGAAGCGGGGCCGATACGCAGTATTTT
TRBJ2-7 | TRBD1 | - | TRBV5-1 | CASSFRDRVVDEQYF | TGCGCCAGCAGCTTCCGGGACAGGGTAGTCGACGAGCAGTACTTC
TRBJ1-4 | - | once | TRBV6-5 | CASSRGIWTNEKLFF | TGTGCCAGCTCCCGGGGGATTTGGACTAATGAAAAACTGTTTTTT
TRBJ2-7 | - | - | TRBV5-1 | CASSPGVSTYEQYF | TGCGCCAGCAGCCCCGGGGTCAGCACCTACGAGCAGTACTTC
TRBJ1-5 | - | - | TRBV7-8 | CASSLANEDQPQHF | TGTGCCAGCAGCTTAGCGAATGAGGATCAGCCCCAGCATTTT
TRBJ1-4 | - | - | TRBV27 | CASSHGGEKLFF | TGTGCCAGCTCCCACGGGGGTGAAAAACTGTTTTTT
TRBJ2-1 | TRBD2 | - | TRBV18 | CASSPPKLSGGLEQFF | TGTGCCAGCTCACCACCGAAGCTGTCGGGAGGGCTTGAGCAGTTCTTC
TRBJ2-3 | TRBD2 | - | TRBV29-1 | CSVPPLAGTDTQYF | TGCAGCGTCCCACCACTAGCGGGCACAGATACGCAGTATTTT
TRBJ2-3 | TRBD2 | - | TRBV19 | CASSAGLAGVVDTQYF | TGTGCCAGTAGTGCCGGACTAGCGGGAGTTGTAGATACGCAGTATTTT
TRBJ1-1 | - | few | TRBV18 | CASSQWLGDMNTEAFF | TGTGCCAGCTCCCAATGGCTCGGAGATATGAACACTGAAGCTTTCTTT